The clone carrying this T cell receptor beta chain showed up just once. The antigen is unknown. V shed 1 base and J shed 0 bases, with 15 bases lying between them. Germline lookup yields CDR1 SNHLY and CDR2 FYNNEI. The CDR3 extends over 17 amino acids. The record originates from a study of T-cell reconstitution after alpha-beta-depleted transplantation in children. Overall study results and limits: Reportedly, alpha-beta T cells present about two months post-transplant originated from several hundred expanded clones of graft origin.

TCRbeta library construction was performed incorporating unique molecular identifiers. TCRdb re-analysed the PCR reads in MiXCR, keeping a single row per CDR3 protein. Among fewer than 400,000 distinct CDR3 sequences listed, approximately 23% were seen once. Specimen: PBMCs, mostly from graft donor cells, collected 180 days after TCRalphabeta/CD19-depleted stem cell transplant. This clonotype was sampled from a male patient aged 10 to 17 who had a stem cell transplant for acute lymphoblastic leukemia, so the T cells may come from the graft donor. The V gene is TRBV2, the J gene TRBJ2-5; a possible D gene is TRBD1 (6 bases). This chain's CDR3 is CASSEEAGVRYQETQYF. CDR3 in DNA: TGTGCCAGCAGTGAAGAGGCAGGGGTGCGGTACCAAGAGACCCAGTACTTC.